The rows below give T cell receptor beta chains drawn from one sample of a study of shared clonotypes between healthy human individuals. Sequenced by immunoSEQ multiplex PCR; TCRdb stores in-frame clones only, minus some. The sample lists over 1.5 million clones, approximately 98% occurring once. The specimen sequenced was naive CD4+ T cells sorted from blood. These receptor sequences come from a man aged 25-40 years in good health. Each CDR3 is given with its conserved first and last residue. Fields, in order: D gene, V gene, clone size, J gene, CDR3 protein, CDR3 DNA. The D gene is left open where the match is weak. Only part of the rows carry a size: once, few, many, or a class if the clone is expanded.

TRBD1	TRBV6-5	-	TRBJ2-7	CASSPPGTGTYEQYF	TGTGCCAGCAGCCCCCCCGGGACAGGGACCTACGAGCAGTACTTC
-	TRBV6-5	-	TRBJ2-2	CASSYSIGQATGELFF	TGTGCCAGCAGTTACTCGATTGGTCAAGCCACCGGGGAGCTGTTTTTT
-	TRBV27	-	TRBJ2-4	CASSLGGAGMVKNIQYF	TGTGCCAGCAGTTTAGGAGGCGCAGGGATGGTCAAAAACATTCAGTACTTC
-	TRBV7-9	once	TRBJ2-2	CASTVVWSTGELFF	TGTGCCAGCACTGTAGTATGGAGCACCGGGGAGCTGTTTTTT
-	TRBV27	-	TRBJ2-2	CASSFLRWSSGNTGELFF	TGTGCCAGCAGTTTCCTACGGTGGAGTAGCGGGAACACCGGGGAGCTGTTTTTT
TRBD2	TRBV7-2	-	TRBJ2-7	CASSLGGGRAYEQYF	TGTGCCAGCAGCCTTGGAGGCGGGAGGGCCTACGAGCAGTACTTC
TRBD1	TRBV28	-	TRBJ2-7	CASSNRGESYEQYF	TGTGCCAGCAGTAACAGGGGTGAGTCCTACGAGCAGTACTTC
-	TRBV6-1	-	TRBJ1-1	CASSEETVNTEAFF	TGTGCCAGCAGTGAGGAGACGGTGAACACTGAAGCTTTCTTT
TRBD2	TRBV6-5	-	TRBJ2-5	CASSLGLAGGGETQYF	TGTGCCAGCAGTTTGGGACTAGCGGGAGGAGGGGAGACCCAGTACTTC
-	TRBV9	-	TRBJ2-2	CASSARLGLNTGELFF	TGTGCCAGCAGCGCCCGACTGGGGCTTAACACCGGGGAGCTGTTTTTT
-	TRBV6-1	-	TRBJ1-1	CAGATVGTEAFF	TGTGCCGGCGCCACGGTGGGCACTGAAGCTTTCTTT
-	TRBV18	-	TRBJ2-2	CASSPLTENTGELFF	TGTGCCAGCTCACCACTTACAGAAAACACCGGGGAGCTGTTTTTT
-	TRBV28	-	TRBJ2-7	CASSLYGDLSYEQYF	TGTGCCAGCAGTTTATATGGGGACCTCTCCTACGAGCAGTACTTC
-	TRBV28	-	TRBJ2-7	CASSFVGVYEQYF	TGTGCCAGCAGTTTCGTAGGGGTATACGAGCAGTACTTC
TRBD1	TRBV28	-	TRBJ2-7	CASRWGQGNKQYF	TGTGCCAGCAGATGGGGACAGGGTAACAAGCAGTACTTC
-	TRBV7-8	-	TRBJ1-2	CASSATRAEGNYGYTF	TGTGCCAGCAGCGCCACCCGGGCCGAGGGGAACTATGGCTACACCTTC
-	TRBV18	-	TRBJ2-1	CASLADHNEQFF	TGTGCCAGTTTAGCGGACCACAATGAGCAGTTCTTC
-	TRBV28	-	TRBJ2-7	CASSLLRGAGHEQYF	TGTGCCAGCAGTTTATTGCGAGGGGCAGGCCACGAGCAGTACTTC
TRBD1	TRBV28	-	TRBJ2-2	CASSSTGWSTGELFF	TGTGCCAGCAGTTCGACAGGGTGGAGCACCGGGGAGCTGTTTTTT
TRBD2	TRBV6-1	-	TRBJ2-2	CASSVGLVTGELFF	TGTGCCAGCAGTGTGGGACTAGTCACCGGGGAGCTGTTTTTT
-	TRBV14	-	TRBJ1-1	CASSQDLGTEAFF	TGTGCCAGCAGCCAAGATCTTGGCACTGAAGCTTTCTTT
-	TRBV7-2	-	TRBJ2-1	CASSFAQGNEQFF	TGTGCCAGCAGCTTCGCGCAGGGTAATGAGCAGTTCTTC
-	TRBV14	-	TRBJ2-1	CASSQVGGMGQKYNEQFF	TGTGCCAGCAGCCAAGTCGGGGGAATGGGACAAAAGTACAATGAGCAGTTCTTC
-	TRBV10-2	-	TRBJ2-7	CASSESMGALSYEQYF	TGCGCCAGCAGTGAGTCGATGGGGGCTCTCTCCTACGAGCAGTACTTC
-	TRBV4-1	-	TRBJ1-1	CASSQGEELSTEAFF	TGCGCCAGCAGCCAAGGGGAGGAGCTGAGCACTGAAGCTTTCTTT
-	TRBV18	-	TRBJ2-3	CASYKDRPTPTDTQYF	TGTGCCAGTTACAAGGACCGTCCCACCCCCACAGATACGCAGTATTTT
-	TRBV27	-	TRBJ2-7	CASRRTVTYEQYF	TGTGCCAGCAGAAGGACCGTTACCTACGAGCAGTACTTC